The 20 T cell receptor beta chains below come from one sample, sequenced in a study of blood T cell repertoires in COVID-19. Assay used: immunoSEQ multiplex PCR; TCRdb lists only in-frame clones, some missing. The profile shows hundreds of thousands of clones, about 85% of them singletons. Material for sequencing was PBMCs or T cells enriched from blood (not recorded which). All receptors derive from a woman under 30 with acute COVID-19.

The chain uses TRBV7-2 and TRBJ1-3; possibly TRBD1 for D (6 bases). Per germline, CDR1 SGHTA and CDR2 FQGNSA. CDR3 length: 15 residues. Trimming took 7 bases from V and 4 from J, leaving 17 bases between them. CDR3 loop: CASTLSGTRGNTIYF. The CDR3 DNA reads TGTGCCAGCACCCTTTCCGGGACACGCGGAAACACCATATATTTT.

This rearrangement joins TRBV7-2 to TRBJ2-7; TRBD2 matches 7 bases. Germline lookup yields CDR1 SGHTA and CDR2 FQGNSA. The CDR3 consists of 15 residues. V lost 6 bases to trimming and J lost 3 bases; unmatched junction nucleotides: 11. CDR3 in amino acids: CASRFREDSGYEQYF. CDR3 nucleotides: TGTGCCAGCAGGTTCCGGGAGGATTCGGGCTACGAGCAGTACTTC.

CDR3 amino acids: CASSALDRGGKVSGYTF. CDR3 coding DNA: TGTGCCAGCAGTGCCCTGGACAGGGGGGGAAAGGTTTCTGGCTACACCTTC. This sequence joins TRBV25-1 and TRBJ1-2; 10 bases fit TRBD1. The length of the CDR3 is 17 residues. Germline CDR1 reads MGHDK; CDR2 reads SYGVNS. Losses at the gene ends were 4 bases for V and 7 bases for J; bases not matched to a gene: 15.

V and J are TRBV10-2 and TRBJ2-1, with D uncertain. V was clipped by 2 bases and J by 10 bases, with 9 bases between them. From germline, CDR1 is WSHSY and CDR2 SAAADI. The CDR3 consists of 12 residues. CDR3 DNA sequence: TGCGCCAGCAGTGAGATCGTCGGGGAGCAGTTCTTC. It is translated as CASSEIVGEQFF.

The chain couples TRBV11-2 to TRBJ2-1; unclear D gene. V dropped 0 bases and J dropped 8 bases, with 11 bases sitting between them. This CDR3 is 14 amino acids long. Germline CDR1 SGHAT, CDR2 FQNNGV. CDR3 sequence: CASSLEISLDEQFF. The CDR3 nucleotides are TGTGCCAGCAGCTTAGAGATTAGCCTAGATGAGCAGTTCTTC.

The V call is TRBV9, the J call TRBJ1-1; tentative D call: TRBD1 (6 bases). V dropped 2 bases and J dropped 5 bases, with 16 bases sitting between them. The CDR3 covers 15 residues. The germline V gene has CDR1 SGDLS and CDR2 YYNGEE. This CDR3 reads CASSVGTTGRTEAFF. The DNA for the CDR3 is TGTGCCAGCAGCGTTGGGACAACAGGGAGAACTGAAGCTTTCTTT.

V usage is TRBV7-9 and J usage is TRBJ1-1, with TRBD1 identical over 9 bases. Germline V CDR1 and CDR2: SEHNR, FQNEAQ (reference sequence). The J segment lost 8 bases and the V segment lost 6 bases, leaving 10 bases of the junction unmatched. The CDR3 extends over 14 amino acids. CDR3 coding DNA: TGTGCCAGCAGTCCGTCGGGGGGGACAGGGGAAGCTTTCTTT. Its translation is CASSPSGGTGEAFF.

This clone was found once. The gene calls are TRBV15 and TRBJ1-4; D is unresolved. Germline V gene data show CDR1 as LNHNV and CDR2 as YYDKDF (reference sequence). V was trimmed by 0 bases and J by 4 bases, leaving 9 bases between them. This CDR3 contains 15 residues. The CDR3 region is CATSREPQVNEKLFF. CDR3 nucleotides: TGTGCCACCAGCAGAGAACCCCAGGTTAATGAAAAACTGTTTTTT.

V gene TRBV19 combines with J gene TRBJ1-6; TRBD1 matches at 8 bases. From germline, CDR1 is LNHDA and CDR2 SQIVND (reference sequence). The CDR3 covers 14 residues. The junction had 3 bases not matched to a gene; V was cut back by 4 bases and J by 7 bases. The DNA for the CDR3 is TGTGCCAGTAGTAGGGACAGGCCGAATTCACCCCTCCACTTT. This codes for CASSRDRPNSPLHF.

V gene TRBV7-3 combines with J gene TRBJ2-1; TRBD2 agrees at 15 bases. The trim removed 5 bases at V and 6 bases at J, leaving 5 bases unmatched. Germline V gives CDR1 SGHTA, CDR2 FQGTGA. This CDR3 is 16 amino acids long. CDR3 in DNA: TGTGCCAGCAGCAACTGGACTAGCGGGGGGGTCAATGAGCAGTTCTTC. Translation gives CASSNWTSGGVNEQFF.

This clone was counted once. This sequence joins TRBV10-3 and TRBJ2-5; TRBD1 agrees at 9 bases. Trimming took 10 bases from V and 5 from J; bases not matched to a gene: 11. This CDR3 contains 14 residues. Germline CDR1 and CDR2: ENHRY and SYGVKD. The CDR3 nucleotides read TGTGCCACCAATGACAGGGGGGCTGAGGAGACCCAGTACTTC. Translating it yields CATNDRGAEETQYF.

This chain uses TRBV29-1 with TRBJ2-2; D is unresolved. Per the germline V gene, CDR1 is SQVTM and CDR2 is ANQGSEA. The CDR3 spans 12 residues. V was pared by 1 base and J by 6 bases, with 6 bases between. In DNA form, the CDR3 reads TGCAGCGTTGAAGGAGAGTCCGGGGAGCTGTTTTTT. Protein: CSVEGESGELFF.

CDR3 amino acids: CASSPLDTQETQYF. DNA of the CDR3: TGTGCCAGCTCACCATTGGACACCCAAGAGACCCAGTACTTC. The J gene is TRBJ2-5, the V gene TRBV18; maybe TRBD1 (5 bases). The CDR3 is made up of 14 amino acids. Germline CDR1 reads KGHSH; CDR2 reads LQKENI. Deletions cut 2 bases from V and 1 base from J, with 8 bases between.

This clone was seen only once. This chain links TRBV28 with TRBJ2-1; TRBD2 matches at 14 bases. V dropped 6 bases and J dropped 8; count of bases not matched to a gene: 9. The CDR3 sequence is 16 residues long. Per germline, CDR1 MDHEN and CDR2 SYDVKM. Here the CDR3 DNA reads TGTGCCAGCAGCCTAACTCCGGGACTAGCGGGAGATGAGCAGTTCTTC. Protein product: CASSLTPGLAGDEQFF.

The rearrangement uses TRBV28 and TRBJ2-1, with D maybe TRBD1 (6 bases). The germline V gene has CDR1 MDHEN and CDR2 SYDVKM. The CDR3 consists of 14 residues. V was clipped by 3 bases and J by 5 bases, with 11 bases between them. The CDR3 DNA follows: TGTGCCAGCAGTTTCCAGGGGCACGACAATGAGCAGTTCTTC. This codes for CASSFQGHDNEQFF.

The V gene is TRBV19, the J gene TRBJ2-1, with D perhaps matching TRBD2 (6 bases). Germline CDR1 and CDR2: LNHDA and SQIVND (reference sequence). The length of the CDR3 is 13 residues. The V and J ends lost 8 bases and 5 bases respectively, with 13 bases between them. CDR3: CASLQAGHNEQFF. DNA for the CDR3: TGTGCCAGTTTACAGGCGGGGCACAATGAGCAGTTCTTC.

This chain connects TRBV6-5 to TRBJ2-7; 9 positions match TRBD2. Germline lookup yields CDR1 MNHEY and CDR2 SVGAGI. There are 14 residues in the CDR3. Unmatched junction bases numbered 0, after V lost 0 bases and J lost 3 bases. The CDR3 bases are TGTGCCAGCAGTTACTCACTAGCGGGCTACGAGCAGTACTTC. It encodes CASSYSLAGYEQYF.

This sequence joins TRBV7-9 and TRBJ1-2, with D possibly TRBD1 on 5 matching bases. V lost 1 base to trimming and J lost 6 bases, with 6 bases between them. Germline values: CDR1 SEHNR, CDR2 FQNEAQ (reference sequence). The CDR3 sequence is 12 residues long. CDR3: CASSLEDNGYTF. CDR3 sequence (DNA): TGTGCCAGCAGCTTAGAGGACAATGGCTACACCTTC.

This clone occurred a few times. The chain recombines TRBV25-1 with TRBJ1-1; D is possibly TRBD1 (6 bases). Trimming took 2 bases from V and 12 from J, leaving 22 bases between them. From germline, CDR1 is MGHDK and CDR2 SYGVNS. The CDR3 extends over 15 amino acids. The CDR3 spells CASSEPNPFTGTSFF. CDR3 nucleotide sequence: TGTGCCAGCAGTGAACCCAATCCCTTCACAGGGACGTCTTTCTTT.

This clone was observed a single time. The chain joins TRBV6-5 to TRBJ2-7; tentative D call: TRBD2 (6 bases). CDR3 size: 12 residues. Trimming shortened V by 5 bases and J by 3 bases, and 8 bases separated the two germline ends. Germline V gene data show CDR1 as MNHEY and CDR2 as SVGAGI. This CDR3 is CASSNGGYEQYF. CDR3 nucleotides: TGTGCCAGCAGTAACGGGGGCTACGAGCAGTACTTC.